A selection of T cell receptor beta chains follows, all from one sample in a study of cytomegalovirus exposure and HLA in healthy donors. The repertoire was sequenced with immunoSEQ multiplex PCR; TCRdb's copy has only in-frame clones and lacks some. The sample holds more than 95,000 clones, about 80% seen once. The sample comprised PBMCs. These receptors all stem from a woman in her thirties or forties in good health and CMV-seropositive. Each CDR3 is given with its conserved first and last residue. Each record gives: D gene, J gene, clone size, CDR3 length, V gene, CDR3 protein, CDR3 DNA. The D gene is left open where the match is weak. Rows may omit the clone size; those that give it use once, few, many or a size class.

d_gene: .; j_gene: TRBJ2-7; abundance: .; len: 16; v_gene: TRBV27; CDR3aa: CASSSGERQPIYEQYF; CDR3nt: TGTGCCAGCAGCTCAGGGGAGAGGCAACCTATCTACGAGCAGTACTTC
d_gene: TRBD2; j_gene: TRBJ2-1; abundance: .; len: 17; v_gene: TRBV6-1; CDR3aa: CASSEEGLAGGYNEQFF; CDR3nt: TGTGCCAGCAGTGAAGAAGGACTAGCGGGAGGCTACAATGAGCAGTTCTTC
d_gene: TRBD2; j_gene: TRBJ2-5; abundance: .; len: 16; v_gene: TRBV9; CDR3aa: CASSVGASGIQETQYF; CDR3nt: TGTGCCAGCAGCGTAGGGGCTAGCGGGATTCAAGAGACCCAGTACTTC
d_gene: .; j_gene: TRBJ2-5; abundance: .; len: 15; v_gene: TRBV25-1; CDR3aa: CASSEPRLDQETQYF; CDR3nt: TGTGCCAGCAGTGAACCGCGGCTCGATCAAGAGACCCAGTACTTC
d_gene: TRBD1; j_gene: TRBJ2-2; abundance: .; len: 18; v_gene: TRBV9; CDR3aa: CASSVDWDRSQNTGELFF; CDR3nt: TGTGCCAGCAGCGTAGACTGGGACAGGAGCCAGAACACCGGGGAGCTGTTTTTT
d_gene: .; j_gene: TRBJ1-4; abundance: .; len: 11; v_gene: TRBV18; CDR3aa: CASSPGVGLFF; CDR3nt: TGTGCCAGCTCACCGGGAGTTGGGCTGTTTTTT
d_gene: .; j_gene: TRBJ2-7; abundance: .; len: 15; v_gene: TRBV5-1; CDR3aa: CASSWGDRYSYEQYF; CDR3nt: TGCGCCAGCAGCTGGGGGGACAGATACTCCTACGAGCAGTACTTC
d_gene: .; j_gene: TRBJ1-1; abundance: .; len: 16; v_gene: TRBV5-1; CDR3aa: CASSFSPGTSNTEAFF; CDR3nt: TGCGCCAGCAGCTTTTCCCCCGGGACATCGAACACTGAAGCTTTCTTT
d_gene: .; j_gene: TRBJ2-2; abundance: .; len: 14; v_gene: TRBV7-6; CDR3aa: CASSLGGGAGELFF; CDR3nt: TGTGCCAGCAGCTTAGGAGGGGGGGCCGGGGAGCTGTTTTTT
d_gene: TRBD1; j_gene: TRBJ1-2; abundance: few; len: 14; v_gene: TRBV30; CDR3aa: CAWSGTGLFGGYTF; CDR3nt: TGTGCCTGGAGTGGGACAGGGCTATTTGGGGGCTACACCTTC
d_gene: .; j_gene: TRBJ2-7; abundance: .; len: 13; v_gene: TRBV7-2; CDR3aa: CASSWGVVYEQYF; CDR3nt: TGTGCCAGCAGCTGGGGGGTCGTCTACGAGCAGTACTTC
d_gene: TRBD2; j_gene: TRBJ2-1; abundance: .; len: 15; v_gene: TRBV19; CDR3aa: CASSMRGRESYEQFF; CDR3nt: TGTGCCAGTAGTATGCGCGGGAGGGAGAGCTATGAGCAGTTCTTC
d_gene: .; j_gene: TRBJ2-3; abundance: .; len: 14; v_gene: TRBV7-2; CDR3aa: CASSLPVAADTQYF; CDR3nt: TGTGCCAGCAGCTTGCCCGTAGCTGCAGATACGCAGTATTTT
d_gene: .; j_gene: TRBJ1-1; abundance: .; len: 13; v_gene: TRBV27; CDR3aa: CASSFTGNTEAFF; CDR3nt: TGTGCCAGCAGTTTTACTGGGAACACTGAAGCTTTCTTT
d_gene: TRBD1; j_gene: TRBJ1-3; abundance: .; len: 16; v_gene: TRBV7-8; CDR3aa: CASSQGTGRSGNTIYF; CDR3nt: TGTGCCAGCAGCCAAGGGACAGGGCGATCTGGAAACACCATATATTTT
d_gene: .; j_gene: TRBJ1-1; abundance: once; len: 14; v_gene: TRBV6-5; CDR3aa: CASREQGWGTEAFF; CDR3nt: TGTGCCAGCAGGGAACAGGGATGGGGCACTGAAGCTTTCTTT
d_gene: TRBD2; j_gene: TRBJ2-7; abundance: .; len: 15; v_gene: TRBV6-5; CDR3aa: CASSFSLAGGGEQYF; CDR3nt: TGTGCCAGCAGTTTCTCCCTGGCGGGAGGGGGCGAGCAGTACTTC
d_gene: TRBD1; j_gene: TRBJ1-5; abundance: .; len: 16; v_gene: TRBV7-2; CDR3aa: CASTPWGTGGNQPQHF; CDR3nt: TGTGCCAGCACTCCTTGGGGGACAGGAGGCAATCAGCCCCAGCATTTT
d_gene: TRBD2; j_gene: TRBJ2-7; abundance: few; len: 14; v_gene: TRBV11-2; CDR3aa: CASSPSGGQVAQYF; CDR3nt: TGTGCCAGCAGCCCTAGCGGGGGCCAAGTTGCGCAGTACTTC
d_gene: .; j_gene: TRBJ2-5; abundance: .; len: 14; v_gene: TRBV5-1; CDR3aa: CASSLFLAEETQYF; CDR3nt: TGCGCCAGCAGCTTGTTTTTAGCGGAAGAGACCCAGTACTTC
d_gene: .; j_gene: TRBJ2-7; abundance: .; len: 17; v_gene: TRBV1; CDR3aa: CTSSQCLAGGFSYEQYF; CDR3nt: TGCACCAGCAGCCAGTGCCTAGCGGGAGGATTCTCCTACGAGCAGTACTTC
d_gene: TRBD2; j_gene: TRBJ2-3; abundance: .; len: 15; v_gene: TRBV5-1; CDR3aa: CASSSAGDRTDTQYF; CDR3nt: TGCGCCAGCAGCTCTGCGGGAGATCGAACAGATACGCAGTATTTT
d_gene: TRBD2; j_gene: TRBJ2-3; abundance: .; len: 16; v_gene: TRBV7-3; CDR3aa: CASSEDRGLAGDTQYF; CDR3nt: TGTGCCAGCAGCGAAGACAGGGGACTAGCGGGAGATACGCAGTATTTT
d_gene: .; j_gene: TRBJ1-1; abundance: .; len: 14; v_gene: TRBV7-8; CDR3aa: CASSPTRENTEAFF; CDR3nt: TGTGCCAGCAGCCCGACACGGGAGAACACTGAAGCTTTCTTT
d_gene: TRBD2; j_gene: TRBJ2-7; abundance: .; len: 14; v_gene: TRBV30; CDR3aa: CAWVGREGQNEQYF; CDR3nt: TGTGCCTGGGTCGGGCGGGAGGGCCAGAACGAGCAGTACTTC
d_gene: TRBD2; j_gene: TRBJ2-5; abundance: .; len: 13; v_gene: TRBV29-1; CDR3aa: CSVKFPRESSQYF; CDR3nt: TGCAGCGTTAAGTTTCCGCGGGAGTCGTCCCAGTACTTC
d_gene: .; j_gene: TRBJ1-4; abundance: once; len: 14; v_gene: TRBV4-1; CDR3aa: CASSQVGAYEKLFF; CDR3nt: TGCGCCAGCAGCCAAGTTGGAGCGTATGAAAAACTGTTTTTT
d_gene: .; j_gene: TRBJ1-1; abundance: .; len: 14; v_gene: TRBV11-2; CDR3aa: CASRPMTGNTEAFF; CDR3nt: TGTGCCAGCAGACCCATGACAGGGAACACTGAAGCTTTCTTT
d_gene: TRBD2; j_gene: TRBJ2-7; abundance: once; len: 20; v_gene: TRBV27; CDR3aa: CASSLGSSGWTSRSSYEQYF; CDR3nt: TGTGCCAGCAGTTTAGGCTCTAGCGGGTGGACTTCTAGGAGCTCCTACGAGCAGTACTTC
d_gene: .; j_gene: TRBJ2-7; abundance: .; len: 15; v_gene: TRBV9; CDR3aa: CASSKVGSGAGEQYF; CDR3nt: TGTGCCAGCAGCAAGGTGGGAAGCGGCGCTGGCGAGCAGTACTTC
d_gene: TRBD2; j_gene: TRBJ2-1; abundance: .; len: 15; v_gene: TRBV6-5; CDR3aa: CASSWGAGGPNEQFF; CDR3nt: TGTGCCAGCAGTTGGGGGGCGGGAGGGCCGAATGAGCAGTTCTTC
d_gene: .; j_gene: TRBJ1-1; abundance: .; len: 13; v_gene: TRBV14; CDR3aa: CASSLGRNTEAFF; CDR3nt: TGTGCCAGCAGCCTAGGGAGGAACACTGAAGCTTTCTTT
d_gene: TRBD2; j_gene: TRBJ2-7; abundance: .; len: 14; v_gene: TRBV13; CDR3aa: CASSLGLAGVEQYF; CDR3nt: TGTGCCAGCAGCTTAGGCCTAGCGGGAGTCGAGCAGTACTTC
d_gene: TRBD2; j_gene: TRBJ2-2; abundance: .; len: 13; v_gene: TRBV19; CDR3aa: CASGSGRAGELFF; CDR3nt: TGTGCCAGCGGTAGCGGGAGGGCCGGGGAGCTGTTTTTT
d_gene: TRBD1; j_gene: TRBJ1-3; abundance: .; len: 15; v_gene: TRBV9; CDR3aa: CASSPRTGPGNTIYF; CDR3nt: TGTGCCAGCAGCCCGAGGACAGGGCCTGGAAACACCATATATTTT
d_gene: TRBD2; j_gene: TRBJ2-1; abundance: once; len: 18; v_gene: TRBV30; CDR3aa: CAWSVILAGPISYNEQFF; CDR3nt: TGTGCCTGGAGTGTCATACTAGCGGGACCCATCTCCTACAATGAGCAGTTCTTC
d_gene: TRBD2; j_gene: TRBJ2-1; abundance: .; len: 17; v_gene: TRBV4-2; CDR3aa: CASSQDLGGRDYNEQFF; CDR3nt: TGTGCCAGCAGCCAAGATCTTGGAGGGAGGGATTACAATGAGCAGTTCTTC
d_gene: .; j_gene: TRBJ2-1; abundance: few; len: 13; v_gene: TRBV21-1; CDR3aa: CASSYDEEGEQFF; CDR3nt: TGTGCCAGCAGTTACGACGAAGAGGGTGAGCAGTTCTTC
d_gene: TRBD2; j_gene: TRBJ2-6; abundance: few; len: 18; v_gene: TRBV5-4; CDR3aa: CASSLPSSGMSGANVLTF; CDR3nt: TGTGCCAGCAGCTTGCCGTCTAGCGGGATGTCTGGGGCCAACGTCCTGACTTTC